What follows are 27 T cell receptor beta chains derived from one specimen sequenced in a study of CD8 T cell repertoires and HIV-1 epitope variants (dated by TCRdb to the early 2020s). No antigens are known for them. The library came from the immunoSEQ multiplex PCR assay. TCRdb took over this immuneACCESS table, retaining in-frame rearrangements with V and J assigned. Such tables are incomplete; in checked studies, under half of the missing clones stem from an unresolved V gene, and the remainder is unexplained. This sample holds 4,000 to 5,500 clones; over 65% were observed only once. The ten most abundant clones make up 35% to 50% of the sample. Sample: cultured CD8+ T cells derived from PBMCs. The receptors were sampled from a male donor with HIV.

The V call is TRBV7-7, the J call TRBJ2-3; tentatively, D is TRBD1 (5 bases). The CDR3 runs 14 residues. Trimming cost V 5 bases and J 3 bases, with 12 bases left between them. Germline CDR1 and CDR2: SSHAT and FNYEAQ (reference sequence). CDR3 region: CASSTGHRTDTQYF. In DNA, the CDR3 is TGTGCCAGCAGCACCGGGCACAGGACAGATACGCAGTATTTT.

The CDR3 DNA reads as TGTGCCAGCAGTTTGAAGGTAGGGGACCTCTCCTACGAGCAGTACTTC. This gives the protein CASSLKVGDLSYEQYF. This chain uses TRBV28 with TRBJ2-7; D may match TRBD1 or TRBD2 (5 bases each). The germline gives CDR1 MDHEN, CDR2 SYDVKM. Trimming stripped 3 bases from V and 0 bases from J, with 15 bases between. The CDR3 runs 16 residues.

The CDR3 sequence: CASSIGTGAYNEQFF. The CDR3, as DNA: TGTGCCAGTAGTATAGGGACAGGGGCCTACAATGAGCAGTTCTTC. The V call is TRBV19, the J call TRBJ2-1, with 9 bases that match TRBD1. Germline CDR1 LNHDA, CDR2 SQIVND (reference sequence). V lost 1 base to trimming and J lost 2 bases; unmatched junction nucleotides: 0. This CDR3 region has 15 residues.

The DNA for the CDR3 is TGCGCCAGCAGCCGCTCTCAGGGGTCCTACAATGAGCAGTTCTTC. This encodes CASSRSQGSYNEQFF. The chain links TRBV4-1 to TRBJ2-1, with D tentatively TRBD1 (6 bases). This CDR3 is 15 amino acids long. The ends were cut back, 4 bases at V and 1 base at J, with 11 bases in the middle. Germline loops: CDR1 MGHRA, CDR2 YSYEKL.

The rearrangement joins TRBV28 to TRBJ2-1; tentative D call: TRBD1 (6 bases). Trimming took off 3 bases at V and 4 bases at J, with 10 bases between the two ends. The CDR3 is 14 amino acids. Germline V gene sequence: CDR1 MDHEN, CDR2 SYDVKM. The CDR3 reads CASSLRGGYNEQFF. CDR3 nucleotides: TGTGCCAGCAGTTTGAGAGGGGGTTACAATGAGCAGTTCTTC. The full variable domain, completed using reference TRBV28 and TRBJ2-1, is DVKVTQSSRYLVKRTGEKVFLECVQDMDHENMFWYRQDPGLGLRLIYFSYDVKMKEKGDIPEGYSVSREKKERFSLILESASTNQTSMYLCASSLRGGYNEQFFGPGTRLTVL.

This clone was detected only a few times. This chain links TRBV6-5 with TRBJ2-1; D ambiguous. The CDR3 runs to 14 residues. Germline lookup yields CDR1 MNHEY and CDR2 SVGAGI. With 2 bases removed from V and 6 bases from J, the gap between germline ends came to 11 bases. CDR3 sequence reads: CASSYLGRSNEQFF. CDR3 DNA: TGTGCCAGCAGTTACCTTGGGCGGTCCAATGAGCAGTTCTTC.

This clone came up a few times. The V call is TRBV13, the J call TRBJ2-2; no firm D call. Germline V gene sequence: CDR1 PRHDT, CDR2 FYEKMQ (reference sequence). Trimming removed 5 bases at V and 5 bases at J, with 18 bases between. The CDR3 has 16 amino acids. The CDR3 nucleotides read TGTGCCAGCAGCACACGAGGCTCGGGTCGGACCGGGGAGCTGTTTTTT. As protein: CASSTRGSGRTGELFF.

The V gene is TRBV5-6, the J gene TRBJ1-2; tentatively, D is TRBD1 (5 bases). In germline, CDR1 is SGHDT, CDR2 YYEEEE. V was shortened by 5 bases and J by 5 bases, with 13 bases between the two germline ends. The CDR3 consists of 13 residues. CDR3 in DNA: TGTGCCAGCAGGCTAGGGACGGATTATGGCTACACCTTC. This gives the protein CASRLGTDYGYTF.

The rearrangement uses TRBV6-9 and TRBJ2-6; unclear D gene. CDR1 is MNHGY, CDR2 SVAAGI, per germline. This CDR3 contains 19 residues. Trimming removed 4 bases from V and 5 bases from J, with 24 bases in between. CDR3 region: CASSCQACHRQSRANVLTF. In DNA, the CDR3 is TGTGCCAGCAGTTGTCAGGCCTGCCATCGACAAAGTCGGGCCAACGTCCTGACTTTC.

This clone occurred a few times. The rearrangement uses TRBV5-6 and TRBJ1-2; tentatively, D is TRBD1 (6 bases). Germline loops: CDR1 SGHDT, CDR2 YYEEEE. Trimming stripped 2 bases from V and 3 bases from J, with 11 bases between. The CDR3 is 14 residues long. CDR3 in amino acids: CASSFASGDYGYTF. The CDR3 DNA follows: TGTGCCAGCAGCTTTGCGTCAGGGGACTATGGCTACACCTTC.

This clone is large (0.1 to 1%) by share. The chain has TRBV4-2 and TRBJ1-2; 7 positions match TRBD1. The CDR3 spans 15 residues. V dropped 4 bases and J dropped 7; count of bases not matched to a gene: 12. Germline values: CDR1 LGHNA, CDR2 YNFKEQ. The CDR3 is CASSLGDSGRGGYTF. Written as DNA, the CDR3 is TGTGCCAGCAGCCTAGGGGACAGCGGGAGGGGTGGCTACACCTTC.

The rearrangement links TRBV28 to TRBJ1-4, with D possibly matching TRBD1 (5 bases). Germline assignment: CDR1 MDHEN and CDR2 SYDVKM. V was cut by 8 bases and J by 8 bases, with 21 bases left in between. The CDR3 is 15 amino acids. CDR3 in amino acids: CASAITGHRGEKLFF. The CDR3 nucleotides read TGTGCCAGCGCAATTACTGGCCACCGGGGGGAAAAACTGTTTTTT.

This sequence joins TRBV4-3 and TRBJ1-1, with unresolved D. The CDR3 consists of 16 residues. Trimming removed 0 bases from V and 1 base from J, with 12 bases in between. Germline-derived CDR1 and CDR2 are LGHNA and YSLEER. CDR3 sequence: CASSQDPDSGNTEAFF. The CDR3 region has the DNA TGCGCCAGCAGCCAAGACCCGGACTCGGGGAACACTGAAGCTTTCTTT.

The chain combines TRBV5-1 with TRBJ1-1; tentative D call: TRBD1 (6 bases). V lost 3 bases, J lost 3 bases, and 21 bases lay in between. The germline gives CDR1 SGHRS, CDR2 YFSETQ. The CDR3 runs to 17 residues. CDR3 in amino acids: CASSSRGAGNLYTEAFF. In nucleotides, the CDR3 is TGCGCCAGCAGCTCTAGGGGGGCAGGTAATCTGTACACTGAAGCTTTCTTT.

This sequence joins TRBV5-4 and TRBJ2-3; D gene unclear. This CDR3 has 13 amino acids. Between the trimmed V and J ends, which lost 0 bases and 5 bases, there was a span of 7 bases. Germline V gene sequence: CDR1 SGHNT, CDR2 YYREEE (reference sequence). The CDR3 region is CASSLAVGDTQYF. The CDR3 coding sequence is TGTGCCAGCAGCTTGGCCGTTGGAGATACGCAGTATTTT.

V is TRBV7-9 and J is TRBJ1-1; D gene ambiguous. This CDR3 spans 14 amino acids. The V end was cut by 1 base, the J end by 5 bases, with 11 bases between. CDR1 SEHNR and CDR2 FQNEAQ come from the germline V gene (reference sequence). This CDR3 is CASSLDSGGTEAFF. CDR3 coding DNA: TGTGCCAGCAGCTTAGATTCTGGAGGAACTGAAGCTTTCTTT.

The gene calls are TRBV27 and TRBJ2-3, with D perhaps assigned TRBD1 or TRBD2 (5 bases each). V lost 0 bases and J 10 bases, leaving 11 bases between the germline ends. The CDR3 runs to 13 residues. Germline assignment: CDR1 MNHEY and CDR2 SMNVEV (reference sequence). Written as DNA, the CDR3 is TGTGCCAGCAGTTTATCGATGGGGGTGGCGCAGTATTTT. This translates into CASSLSMGVAQYF.

This clone was counted a few times. The chain has TRBV10-2 and TRBJ1-5, with D maybe TRBD1 (5 bases). Germline V gene data show CDR1 as WSHSY and CDR2 as SAAADI. Trimming left V 6 bases short and J 1 base short, with 10 bases between. There are 14 residues in the CDR3. This CDR3 is CASRGGESNQPQHF. CDR3 in DNA: TGCGCCAGCAGGGGGGGGGAGAGCAATCAGCCCCAGCATTTT.

The chain joins TRBV4-2 to TRBJ1-1; no definite D call. The CDR3 length is 12 residues. V was cut by 4 bases and J by 7 bases, with 10 bases left in between. Germline-derived CDR1 and CDR2 are LGHNA and YNFKEQ. CDR3 bases: TGTGCCAGCAGCCCCTCTGGGGTTGAAGCTTTCTTT. As protein: CASSPSGVEAFF.

This chain's CDR3 is CASSQDRGELREAFF. Written as DNA, the CDR3 is TGCGCCAGCAGCCAAGATAGGGGGGAATTAAGAGAAGCTTTCTTT. The chain recombines TRBV4-3 with TRBJ1-1; possibly TRBD1 for D (6 bases). The V gene's germline CDR1 is LGHNA and CDR2 YSLEER. The germline V and J ends were trimmed by 0 bases and 8 bases, with 16 bases remaining between them. The CDR3 sequence is 15 residues long.

The chain is built from TRBV5-4 and TRBJ1-1; TRBD1 matches at 7 bases. CDR1 and CDR2 (germline): SGHNT, YYREEE (reference sequence). The V segment lost 4 bases and the J segment 5 bases; nucleotides outside the gene matches: 14. The CDR3 loop spans 16 amino acids. The CDR3 loop is CASSLVQGGSPTEAFF. The DNA of the CDR3 is TGTGCCAGCAGCCTGGTTCAGGGGGGGAGTCCGACTGAAGCTTTCTTT.

The V gene is TRBV9, the J gene TRBJ2-7, with TRBD1 as a possible D gene (7 bases). The V and J ends lost 2 bases and 5 bases respectively, with 14 bases between them. This CDR3 spans 14 amino acids. Germline V lookup: CDR1 SGDLS, CDR2 YYNGEE. The CDR3 DNA reads TGTGCCAGCAGCGTGTCAGGGGGGATGGACGAGCAGTACTTC. It encodes CASSVSGGMDEQYF.

This rearrangement joins TRBV27 to TRBJ2-7; D remains ambiguous. This CDR3 spans 13 amino acids. The germline V gene has CDR1 MNHEY and CDR2 SMNVEV (reference sequence). Trimming left V 5 bases short and J 2 bases short, with 10 bases between. CDR3: CASSPARTYEQYF. The DNA for the CDR3 is TGTGCCAGCAGTCCCGCCCGAACCTACGAGCAGTACTTC.

The chain links TRBV7-6 to TRBJ1-1, with TRBD1 as a possible D gene (5 bases). The CDR3 length is 14 residues. Trimming pared 5 bases from V and 2 bases from J, leaving 12 bases between. Germline-derived CDR1 and CDR2 are SGHVS and FNYEAQ. The CDR3 DNA follows: TGTGCCAGCAGCCTAGGGGTTCTTAACACTGAAGCTTTCTTT. It codes for CASSLGVLNTEAFF.

The chain combines TRBV5-6 with TRBJ2-7, with TRBD2 matching 7 bases. The V and J ends lost 2 bases and 3 bases, in that order; junction bases with no gene match: 8. The CDR3 totals 15 residues. The germline gives CDR1 SGHDT, CDR2 YYEEEE. CDR3 residues: CASSLGGGSGYEQYF. The DNA for the CDR3 is TGTGCCAGCAGCTTAGGAGGCGGGAGCGGCTACGAGCAGTACTTC. The full variable domain, in which reference TRBV5-6 and TRBJ2-7 provide the parts outside the CDR3, is DAGVTQSPTHLIKTRGQQVTLRCSPKSGHDTVSWYQQALGQGPQFIFQYYEEEERQRGNFPDRFSGHQFPNYSSELNVNALLLGDSALYLCASSLGGGSGYEQYFGPGTRLTVT.

The J gene is TRBJ2-4, the V gene TRBV30; either TRBD1 or TRBD2 may supply D (5 bases each). The CDR3 runs 15 residues. The V gene's germline CDR1 is GTSNPN and CDR2 SVGIG (reference sequence). V was clipped by 1 base and J by 6 bases, with 16 bases between them. CDR3 in amino acids: CAWSAGSGAGNIQYF. The DNA of the CDR3 is TGTGCCTGGAGTGCCGGGTCCGGGGCGGGAAACATTCAGTACTTC.

J is TRBJ1-2 and V is TRBV14, with D unclear. Germline-derived CDR1 and CDR2 are SGHDN and FVKESK. Between the trimmed V and J ends, which lost 0 bases and 6 bases, there was a span of 14 bases. This CDR3 is 15 amino acids long. CDR3 bases: TGTGCCAGCAGCCAAGATCTTGGTCCCCCGGATGGCTACACCTTC. This encodes CASSQDLGPPDGYTF. The whole variable domain, remainder taken from reference TRBV14 and TRBJ1-2, is EAGVTQFPSHSVIEKGQTVTLRCDPISGHDNLYWYRRVMGKEIKFLLHFVKESKQDESGMPNNRFLAERTGGTYSTLKVQPAELEDSGVYFCASSQDLGPPDGYTFGSGTRLTVV.